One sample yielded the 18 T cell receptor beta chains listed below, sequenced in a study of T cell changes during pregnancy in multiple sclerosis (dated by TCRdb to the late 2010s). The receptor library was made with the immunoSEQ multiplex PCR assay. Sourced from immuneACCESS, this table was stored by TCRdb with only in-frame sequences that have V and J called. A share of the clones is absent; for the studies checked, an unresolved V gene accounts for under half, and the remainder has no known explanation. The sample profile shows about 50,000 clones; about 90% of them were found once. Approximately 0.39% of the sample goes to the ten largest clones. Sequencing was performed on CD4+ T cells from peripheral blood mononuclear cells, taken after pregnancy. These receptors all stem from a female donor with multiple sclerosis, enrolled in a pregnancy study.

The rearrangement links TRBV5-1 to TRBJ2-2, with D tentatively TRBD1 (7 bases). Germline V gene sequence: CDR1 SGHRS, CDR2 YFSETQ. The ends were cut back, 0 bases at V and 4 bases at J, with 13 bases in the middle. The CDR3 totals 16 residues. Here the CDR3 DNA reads TGCGCCAGCAGCTTGGCCGGGCAGGGGGGCACCGGGGAGCTGTTTTTT. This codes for CASSLAGQGGTGELFF.

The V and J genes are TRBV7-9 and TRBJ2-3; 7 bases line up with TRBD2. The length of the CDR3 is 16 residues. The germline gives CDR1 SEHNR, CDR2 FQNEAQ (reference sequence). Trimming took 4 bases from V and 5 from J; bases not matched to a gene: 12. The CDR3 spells CASSSLLGRAIDTQYF. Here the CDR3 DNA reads TGTGCCAGCAGCTCCCTTTTGGGGAGGGCCATAGATACGCAGTATTTT.

CDR3 in amino acids: CASRGPFEDEQYF. In nucleotides, the CDR3 is TGTGCCAGCAGGGGCCCCTTTGAAGACGAGCAGTACTTC. V gene TRBV14 combines with J gene TRBJ2-7; no reliable D call. CDR3 length: 13 amino acids. The V end was cut by 6 bases, the J end by 5 bases, with 14 bases between. The V gene's germline CDR1 is SGHDN and CDR2 FVKESK.

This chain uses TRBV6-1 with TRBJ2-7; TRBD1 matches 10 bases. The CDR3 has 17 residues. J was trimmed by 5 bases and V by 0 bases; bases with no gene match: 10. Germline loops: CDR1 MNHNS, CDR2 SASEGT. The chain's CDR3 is CASSEAPLRQGADEQYF. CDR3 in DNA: TGTGCCAGCAGTGAAGCGCCGCTTCGACAGGGGGCGGACGAGCAGTACTTC.

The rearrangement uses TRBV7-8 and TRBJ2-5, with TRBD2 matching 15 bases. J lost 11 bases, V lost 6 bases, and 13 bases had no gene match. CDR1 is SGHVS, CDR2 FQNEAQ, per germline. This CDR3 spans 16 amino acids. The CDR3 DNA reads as TGTGCCAGCAGACTCACTTTAGGACTAGCGGGAGGGGAGCAGTACTTC. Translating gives CASRLTLGLAGGEQYF. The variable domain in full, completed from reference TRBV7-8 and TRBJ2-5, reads GAGVSQSPRYKVAKRGQDVALRCDPISGHVSLFWYQQALGQGPEFLTYFQNEAQLDKSGLPSDRFFAERPEGSVSTLKIQRTQQEDSAVYLCASRLTLGLAGGEQYFGPGTRLLVL.

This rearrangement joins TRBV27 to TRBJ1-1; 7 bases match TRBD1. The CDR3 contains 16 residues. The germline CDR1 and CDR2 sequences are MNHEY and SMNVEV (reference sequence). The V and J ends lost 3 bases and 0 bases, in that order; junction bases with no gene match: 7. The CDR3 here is CASSFGRGFMNTEAFF. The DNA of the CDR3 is TGTGCCAGCAGTTTCGGCAGGGGGTTTATGAACACTGAAGCTTTCTTT.

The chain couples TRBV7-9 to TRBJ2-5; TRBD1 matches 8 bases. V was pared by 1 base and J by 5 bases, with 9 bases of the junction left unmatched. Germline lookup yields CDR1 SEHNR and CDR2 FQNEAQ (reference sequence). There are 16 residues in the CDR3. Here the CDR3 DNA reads TGTGCCAGCAGCTTAGGTGACAGGGGCCCCAGGGAGACCCAGTACTTC. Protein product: CASSLGDRGPRETQYF.

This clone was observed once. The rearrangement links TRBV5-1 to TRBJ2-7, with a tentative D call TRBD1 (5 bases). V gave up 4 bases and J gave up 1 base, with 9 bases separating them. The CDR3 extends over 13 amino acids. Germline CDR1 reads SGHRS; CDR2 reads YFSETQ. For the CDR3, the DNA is TGCGCCAGCAGCCCAAGGGGATCCTACGAGCAGTACTTC. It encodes CASSPRGSYEQYF.

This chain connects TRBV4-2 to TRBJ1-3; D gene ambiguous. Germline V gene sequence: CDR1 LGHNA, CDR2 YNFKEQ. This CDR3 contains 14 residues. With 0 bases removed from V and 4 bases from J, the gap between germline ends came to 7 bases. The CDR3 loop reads CASSQDQAGNTIYF. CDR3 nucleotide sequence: TGTGCCAGCAGCCAAGATCAGGCAGGAAACACCATATATTTT.

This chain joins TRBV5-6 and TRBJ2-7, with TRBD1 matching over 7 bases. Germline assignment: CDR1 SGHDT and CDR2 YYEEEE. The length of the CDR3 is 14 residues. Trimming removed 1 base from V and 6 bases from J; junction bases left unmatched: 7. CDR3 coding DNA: TGTGCCAGCAGCTTGAGGAACAGGGGAAGCGAGCAGTACTTC. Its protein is CASSLRNRGSEQYF.

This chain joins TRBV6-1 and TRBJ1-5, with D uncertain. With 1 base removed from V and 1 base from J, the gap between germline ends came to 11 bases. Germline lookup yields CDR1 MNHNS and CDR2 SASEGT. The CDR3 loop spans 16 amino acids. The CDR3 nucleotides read TGTGCCAGCAGTGAAGGTTGGGTCGGGAGCAATCAGCCCCAGCATTTT. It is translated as CASSEGWVGSNQPQHF.

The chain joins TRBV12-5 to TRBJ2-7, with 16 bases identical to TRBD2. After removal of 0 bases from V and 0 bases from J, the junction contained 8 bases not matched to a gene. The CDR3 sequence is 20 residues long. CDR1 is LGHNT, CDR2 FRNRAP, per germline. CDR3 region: CASGLVLGTSGRVSSYEQYF. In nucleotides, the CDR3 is TGTGCTAGTGGTTTGGTCTTAGGGACTAGCGGGAGGGTAAGCTCCTACGAGCAGTACTTC.

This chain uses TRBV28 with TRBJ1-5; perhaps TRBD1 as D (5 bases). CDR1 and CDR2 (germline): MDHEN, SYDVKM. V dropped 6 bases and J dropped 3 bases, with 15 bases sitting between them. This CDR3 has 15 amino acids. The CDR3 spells CASRKGRQFNQPQHF. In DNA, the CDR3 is TGTGCCAGCAGGAAGGGTAGACAGTTCAATCAGCCCCAGCATTTT.

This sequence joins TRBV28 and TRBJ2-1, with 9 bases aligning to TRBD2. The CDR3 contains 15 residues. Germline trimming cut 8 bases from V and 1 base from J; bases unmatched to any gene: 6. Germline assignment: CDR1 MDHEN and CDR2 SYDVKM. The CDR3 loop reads CASGSGRLSYNEQFF. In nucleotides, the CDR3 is TGTGCCAGCGGTAGCGGGAGATTATCCTACAATGAGCAGTTCTTC.

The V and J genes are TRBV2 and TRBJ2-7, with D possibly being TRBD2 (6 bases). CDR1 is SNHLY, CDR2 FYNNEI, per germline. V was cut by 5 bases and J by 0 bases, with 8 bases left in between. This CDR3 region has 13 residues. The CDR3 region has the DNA TGTGCCAGCAGTCGGGACTTCTCCTACGAGCAGTACTTC. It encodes CASSRDFSYEQYF.

The CDR3 is CSVERVLGGEQYF. The CDR3 coding sequence is TGCAGCGTTGAGCGCGTGCTGGGGGGCGAGCAGTACTTC. This chain links TRBV29-1 with TRBJ2-7; tentative D call: TRBD2 (6 bases). CDR1 is SQVTM, CDR2 ANQGSEA, per germline. Trimming left V 3 bases short and J 6 bases short, with 15 bases between. The CDR3 sequence is 13 residues long.

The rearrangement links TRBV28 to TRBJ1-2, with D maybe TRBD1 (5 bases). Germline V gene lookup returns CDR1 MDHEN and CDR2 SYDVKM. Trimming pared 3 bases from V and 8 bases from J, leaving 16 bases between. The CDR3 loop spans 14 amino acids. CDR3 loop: CASSFSQGVGGYTF. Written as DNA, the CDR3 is TGTGCCAGCAGTTTCTCCCAAGGGGTAGGGGGCTACACCTTC.

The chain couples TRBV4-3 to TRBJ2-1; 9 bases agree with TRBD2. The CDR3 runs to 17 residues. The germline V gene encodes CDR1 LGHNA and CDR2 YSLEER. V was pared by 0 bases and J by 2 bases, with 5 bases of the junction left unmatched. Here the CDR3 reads CASSQDLAGVPYNEQFF. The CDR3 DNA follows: TGCGCCAGCAGCCAAGATTTAGCGGGAGTCCCCTACAATGAGCAGTTCTTC.